One sample yielded the 5 T cell receptor beta chains listed below, sequenced in a study of human T cells and chemical hapten exposure. Described time point: patch test 3, about 24 weeks after DPC sensitization. Treatment in this sample: therapeutic diphenylcyclopropenone sensitization with weekly scalp DPC. TCRdb reanalysed the RACE reads using MiXCR and keeps one entry per CDR3 protein. Here the sample spans 150,000 to 200,000 distinct CDR3 sequences, 25% to 35% being singletons. Sequencing was performed on whole blood, taken in connection with sensitization to the hapten diphenylcyclopropenone (DPC). These receptors were collected from a woman younger than 35 with alopecia areata. Some clones in this sample may be carry-over from other donors' samples.

Ten or more counts support this clonotype. V and J are TRBV19 and TRBJ2-5, with D perhaps matching TRBD2 (6 bases). The CDR3 totals 14 residues. V lost 5 bases, J lost 0 bases, and 10 bases lay in between. Germline CDR1 and CDR2: LNHDA and SQIVND (reference sequence). The CDR3 DNA sequence: TGTGCCAGTAGTTGGGGCGGGAACCAAGAGACCCAGTACTTC. This encodes CASSWGGNQETQYF.

The rearrangement joins TRBV2 to TRBJ2-1; 8 positions agree with TRBD2. CDR3 length: 15 residues. Trimming cost V 4 bases and J 5 bases; bases outside gene matches: 7. Germline V CDR1 and CDR2: SNHLY, FYNNEI. The CDR3 reads CASSVGAGGHNEQFF. The CDR3 nucleotides read TGTGCCAGCAGTGTTGGGGCGGGAGGACACAATGAGCAGTTCTTC.

This clonotype was observed a few times. The genes are TRBV29-1 and TRBJ1-2; D remains unclear. The CDR3 contains 12 residues. V was trimmed by 2 bases and J by 4 bases, leaving 8 bases between them. Germline CDR1 reads SQVTM; CDR2 reads ANQGSEA. DNA for the CDR3: TGCAGCGTTGAATGGGAGGGCTATGGCTACACCTTC. Protein sequence: CSVEWEGYGYTF. The full variable domain, with the rest looked up from reference TRBV29-1 and TRBJ1-2, is SAVISQKPSRDICQRGTSLTIQCQVDSQVTMMFWYRQQPGQSLTLIATANQGSEATYESGFVIDKFPISRPNLTFSTLTVSNMSPEDSSIYLCSVEWEGYGYTFGSGTRLTVV.

This clonotype was found a few times. Its ends do not fully match the called genes, so a read error is possible. The J gene is TRBJ1-1, the V gene TRBV7-9; TRBD1 matches at 7 bases. This CDR3 is built from 12 residues. Germline lookup yields CDR1 SEHNR and CDR2 FQNEAQ (reference sequence). The CDR3 protein is CASSYGNGGTVF. CDR3 in DNA: TGTGCCAGCAGCTATGGAAACGGTGGGACAGTGTTT.

This clonotype was counted at least ten times. The chain employs TRBV20-1 and TRBJ2-7; D could derive from TRBD1 or TRBD2 (5 bases each). Looked up from germline, CDR1 is DFQATT and CDR2 is SNEGSKA (reference sequence). This CDR3 has 13 amino acids. The V and J ends lost 7 bases and 3 bases respectively, with 16 bases between them. CDR3 in DNA: TGCAGTGGGGACGAGGAGTCGATCTACGAGCAGTACTTC. It encodes CSGDEESIYEQYF.